This TCR beta chain was recovered during a study of low-dose radiotherapy and immunotherapy resistance in tumors. First-strand cDNA relied on TRAV- and TRBV-specific primers spanning alpha and beta chains. A roughly 22-cycle PCR with a constant-region primer and V-primer adapter amplified TCRs. TCRdb itself ran the reads through MiXCR, one entry per CDR3 protein. Of 95,000 to 100,000 distinct CDR3 sequences in the sample, around 20% were seen once. The time point: after trial treatment. The treatment denotes: LDRT plus nivolumab, ipilimumab, low-dose cyclophosphamide and aspirin (RACIN trial). Deletions cut 6 bases from V and 4 bases from J, with 9 bases between. In germline, CDR1 is MNHNS, CDR2 SASEGT. This CDR3 is built from 12 residues.

This TCR came from a male donor with prostate cancer. The sample here was PBMCs, taken after low-dose radiotherapy plus immunotherapy. The chain carries TRBV6-1 and TRBJ1-2; TRBD1 is a possible D gene (6 bases). CDR3 region: CASRRGTYGYTF. The CDR3 DNA reads as TGTGCCAGCAGGAGGGGGACCTATGGCTACACCTTC.